A selection of T cell receptor beta chains follows, all from one sample in a study of T cell clones after liver transplantation. Using immunoSEQ multiplex PCR, the repertoire was profiled, and TCRdb retains in-frame clones only, with some absent. Here the sample spans tens of thousands of clones, about 84% being singletons. The sample here was CD4+ T cells from blood, taken approximately 45 months after liver transplant. The receptors were gathered from a human patient who received a liver transplant. Some T cells may originate from the graft donor. CDR3s include the opening cysteine and the closing phenylalanine or tryptophan. Fields, in order: D gene, J gene, clone size, V gene, CDR3 protein, CDR3 DNA. The D gene is left open where the match is weak. Size values are once, few and many counts, or a class for expanded clones, and some rows have none.

. TRBJ2-5 . TRBV5-1 CASSGSQGPQETQYF TGCGCCAGCAGCGGCTCACAGGGCCCCCAAGAGACCCAGTACTTC
TRBD1 TRBJ1-1 . TRBV28 CASSLPGGRRAEAFF TGTGCCAGCAGCCTTCCAGGGGGTCGTAGGGCTGAAGCTTTCTTT
. TRBJ1-1 once TRBV7-2 CASSSPSTEAFF TGTGCCAGCAGCTCCCCCTCCACTGAAGCTTTCTTT
TRBD1 TRBJ2-1 . TRBV7-2 CASSPRTGSSYNEQFF TGTGCCAGCAGCCCCAGGACAGGGTCGTCCTACAATGAGCAGTTCTTC
TRBD1 TRBJ1-2 . TRBV6-4 CASSEWTGSGYTF TGTGCCAGCAGTGAATGGACAGGGAGCGGCTACACCTTC
. TRBJ2-6 . TRBV27 CASSPGPRTGANVLTF TGTGCCAGCAGTCCCGGGCCCCGGACCGGGGCCAACGTCCTGACTTTC
. TRBJ2-5 . TRBV6-5 CASSYRLGETQYF TGTGCCAGCAGTTACAGGCTGGGAGAGACCCAGTACTTC
. TRBJ1-5 once TRBV27 CASSLGVGGGNQPQHF TGTGCCAGCAGTTTAGGAGTTGGAGGGGGCAATCAGCCCCAGCATTTT
. TRBJ2-1 . TRBV7-8 CASSFGGDEQFF TGTGCCAGCAGCTTCGGGGGCGATGAGCAGTTCTTC
TRBD1 TRBJ2-2 . TRBV19 CASSIVWGQGFDGELFF TGTGCCAGTAGTATAGTCTGGGGACAGGGGTTTGACGGGGAGCTGTTTTTT
. TRBJ2-3 . TRBV6-1 CASTRTASGTDTQYF TGTGCCAGCACTCGAACGGCTAGCGGCACAGATACGCAGTATTTT
. TRBJ2-7 . TRBV11-2 CASSLSRDYEQYF TGTGCCAGCAGCCTCTCACGCGACTACGAGCAGTACTTC
TRBD1 TRBJ2-1 . TRBV7-2 CASSLGQPAYNEQFF TGTGCCAGCAGCTTGGGACAGCCGGCCTACAATGAGCAGTTCTTC
TRBD2 TRBJ2-1 . TRBV5-1 CASWREGLNEQFF TGCGCCAGCTGGCGGGAGGGCCTCAATGAGCAGTTCTTC
TRBD1 TRBJ1-1 . TRBV9 CASSARQGSTEAFF TGTGCCAGCAGCGCCCGACAGGGATCCACTGAAGCTTTCTTT
. TRBJ1-2 . TRBV28 CASSLQGYGYTF TGTGCCAGCAGTTTACAGGGCTATGGCTACACCTTC
TRBD1 TRBJ2-2 . TRBV28 CASSLSGQGMIGELFF TGTGCCAGCAGTTTATCCGGACAGGGAATGATCGGGGAGCTGTTTTTT
. TRBJ1-5 few TRBV7-9 CASSSAGNQPQHF TGTGCCAGCAGCTCAGCAGGGAATCAGCCCCAGCATTTT
. TRBJ2-7 few TRBV25-1 CASSVTGTHEQYF TGTGCCAGCAGTGTGACCGGGACACACGAGCAGTACTTC
. TRBJ1-4 . TRBV5-5 CASSLGPGTWVGEKLFF TGTGCCAGCAGCTTGGGTCCAGGGACTTGGGTAGGGGAAAAACTGTTTTTT
TRBD2 TRBJ2-1 . TRBV7-9 CASSPQSGVLSEQFF TGTGCCAGCAGCCCCCAGAGCGGGGTGTTAAGTGAGCAGTTCTTC
. TRBJ1-1 . TRBV5-1 CASSLLGGSMNTEAFF TGCGCCAGCAGCTTGTTAGGGGGATCGATGAACACTGAAGCTTTCTTT
. TRBJ2-1 . TRBV25-1 CASSESRVLYNEQFF TGTGCCAGCAGTGAATCAAGGGTCCTCTACAATGAGCAGTTCTTC
. TRBJ2-1 . TRBV29-1 CSGHPGAPSNEQFF TGCAGCGGGCACCCGGGAGCCCCCAGCAATGAGCAGTTCTTC
TRBD1 TRBJ1-2 . TRBV5-4 CASSPRTGKYGYTF TGTGCCAGCAGCCCGCGGACAGGGAAGTATGGCTACACCTTC
. TRBJ2-1 . TRBV4-3 CASSLDSQRGEQFF TGCGCCAGCAGCCTGGACAGTCAAAGAGGCGAGCAGTTCTTC
TRBD1 TRBJ1-1 . TRBV5-4 CASSRLAGTGGTEAFF TGTGCCAGCAGCCGACTGGCCGGGACAGGGGGAACTGAAGCTTTCTTT